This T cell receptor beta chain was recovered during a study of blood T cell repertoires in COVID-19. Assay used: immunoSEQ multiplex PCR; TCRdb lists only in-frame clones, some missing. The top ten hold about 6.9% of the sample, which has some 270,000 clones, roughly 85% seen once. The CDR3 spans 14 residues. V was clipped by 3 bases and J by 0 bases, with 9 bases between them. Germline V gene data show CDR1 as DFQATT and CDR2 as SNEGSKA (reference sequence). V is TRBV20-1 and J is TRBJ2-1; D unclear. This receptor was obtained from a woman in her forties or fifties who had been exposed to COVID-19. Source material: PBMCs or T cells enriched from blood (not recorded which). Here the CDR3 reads CSASKQNSYNEQFF. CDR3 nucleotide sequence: TGCAGTGCTAGTAAACAAAACTCCTACAATGAGCAGTTCTTC.